Shown below are 7 T cell receptor beta chains from a single sample sequenced in a study of neoadjuvant nivolumab and ipilimumab in lung cancer. The repertoire was sequenced with immunoSEQ multiplex PCR; TCRdb's copy has only in-frame clones and lacks some. Seen here are about 38,000 clones, approximately 92% observed once, and the top ten hold more than 3%. This material consisted of peripheral blood, taken before neoadjuvant nivolumab, alone or with ipilimumab. Receptor source: an adult with non-small cell lung cancer.

The chain has TRBV19 and TRBJ2-5, with D possibly TRBD1 on 7 matching bases. Trimming pared 10 bases from V and 2 bases from J, leaving 20 bases between. The CDR3 length is 15 residues. Germline CDR1 reads LNHDA; CDR2 reads SQIVND (reference sequence). This CDR3 is CATGGTGTAQETQYF. The CDR3 bases are TGTGCCACCGGGGGTACCGGGACAGCGCAAGAGACCCAGTACTTC.

The J gene is TRBJ2-7, the V gene TRBV5-4, with 7 nucleotides matching TRBD2. The CDR3 extends over 14 amino acids. V was pared by 0 bases and J by 0 bases, with 0 bases of the junction left unmatched. Germline values: CDR1 SGHNT, CDR2 YYREEE (reference sequence). Here the CDR3 reads CASSLGGSSYEQYF. CDR3 nucleotides: TGTGCCAGCAGCTTGGGCGGGAGCTCCTACGAGCAGTACTTC.

This CDR3 reads CASSPRAVHDNEQFF. Written as DNA, the CDR3 is TGTGCCAGCAGCCCCAGAGCCGTACACGACAATGAGCAGTTCTTC. This chain joins TRBV7-8 and TRBJ2-1; D call uncertain. CDR3 size: 15 residues. Germline CDR1 and CDR2: SGHVS and FQNEAQ. The V end lost 5 bases, the J end lost 5 bases, and 16 bases lay between the germline ends.

V is TRBV6-6 and J is TRBJ2-7; TRBD1 matches at 7 bases. In germline, CDR1 is MNHNY, CDR2 SVGAGI (reference sequence). The CDR3 has 15 amino acids. V was clipped by 2 bases and J by 4 bases; unmatched bases: 8. The CDR3 coding sequence is TGTGCCAGCAGTTACGGTACAGGGGATAGGTACGAGCAGTACTTC. It specifies CASSYGTGDRYEQYF.

The chain recombines TRBV18 with TRBJ2-5; maybe TRBD2 (5 bases). V lost 2 bases, J lost 6 bases, and 19 bases lay in between. CDR1 and CDR2 from the germline V gene are KGHSH and LQKENI. CDR3 length equals 16 residues. In nucleotides, the CDR3 is TGTGCCAGCTCACCAAGACCGAACAACAACGGGAAGACCCAGTACTTC. Residues: CASSPRPNNNGKTQYF.

The CDR3 DNA reads as TGTGCCAGCAGTACGGGACTCTCGAACTCGAATCAGCCCCAGCATTTT. Its protein is CASSTGLSNSNQPQHF. The chain is built from TRBV27 and TRBJ1-5; D is possibly TRBD1 (5 bases). CDR3 length: 16 residues. Looked up from germline, CDR1 is MNHEY and CDR2 is SMNVEV (reference sequence). The ends were cut back, 5 bases at V and 4 bases at J, with 18 bases in the middle.

The DNA of the CDR3 is TGTGCCAGCAGCCCTGGACTAGCGAGCTCCTACGAGCAGTACTTC. This sequence encodes CASSPGLASSYEQYF. V is TRBV5-4 and J is TRBJ2-7; TRBD2 matches at 9 bases. Unmatched junction bases numbered 5, after V lost 4 bases and J lost 0 bases. From germline, CDR1 is SGHNT and CDR2 YYREEE (reference sequence). The CDR3 covers 15 residues.